This T cell receptor (beta chain) was profiled in a study of human T cells and chemical hapten exposure. As the library was built, unique molecular identifiers were attached to individual cDNA molecules. TCRdb itself ran the RACE reads through MiXCR, one entry per CDR3 protein. Counted here are more than 80,000 distinct CDR3 sequences, 9.5% to 15% occurring once; the ten biggest clones make up around 1.7%. CDR3 length: 13 amino acids. Per germline, CDR1 MNHEY and CDR2 SMNVEV (reference sequence). The germline V and J ends were trimmed by 2 bases and 1 base, with 5 bases remaining between them. This clonotype was detected a few times. Stated time point: pre-sensitization, week 0. Treatment indicated: therapeutic diphenylcyclopropenone sensitization with weekly scalp DPC.

This clonotype was obtained from a woman in her 50s with alopecia areata. Some clones in this sample may be carry-over from other donors' samples. The chain combines TRBV27 with TRBJ1-1; D is possibly TRBD1 (5 bases). The sequencing here drew on whole blood, taken in connection with sensitization to the hapten diphenylcyclopropenone (DPC). CDR3 sequence (DNA): TGTGCCAGCAGTTTAGGGGCGAACACTGAAGCTTTCTTT. Translating gives CASSLGANTEAFF.